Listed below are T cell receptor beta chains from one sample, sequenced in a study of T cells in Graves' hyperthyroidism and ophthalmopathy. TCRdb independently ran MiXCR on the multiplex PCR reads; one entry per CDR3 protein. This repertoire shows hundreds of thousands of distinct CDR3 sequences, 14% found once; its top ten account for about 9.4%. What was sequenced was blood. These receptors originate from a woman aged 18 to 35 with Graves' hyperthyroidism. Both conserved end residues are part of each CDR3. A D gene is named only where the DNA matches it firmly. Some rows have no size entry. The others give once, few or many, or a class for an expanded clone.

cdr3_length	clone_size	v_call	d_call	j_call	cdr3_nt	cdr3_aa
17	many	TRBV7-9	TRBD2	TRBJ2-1	TGTGCCAGCAGCTTAGTTACGGCGGGAGGACTATACAATGAGCAGTTCTTC	CASSLVTAGGLYNEQFF
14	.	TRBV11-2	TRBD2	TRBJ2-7	TGTGCCAGCAACTACCTACTAGCGGCCCACGAGCAGTACTTC	CASNYLLAAHEQYF
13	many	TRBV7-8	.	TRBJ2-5	TGTGCCAGCAGCTTTCTTACAAAAGAGACCCAGTACTTC	CASSFLTKETQYF
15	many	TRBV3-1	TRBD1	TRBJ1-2	TGTGCCAGCAGCCAAACCGGGACAGTTTTCTATGGCTACACCTTC	CASSQTGTVFYGYTF
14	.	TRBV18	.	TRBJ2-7	TGTGCCAGCTCACCAATACAGGCGAACCACGAGCAGTACTTC	CASSPIQANHEQYF
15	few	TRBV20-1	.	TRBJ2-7	TGCAGTGCTAGACCAAAACTAAATAAACACTACGAGCAGTACTTC	CSARPKLNKHYEQYF
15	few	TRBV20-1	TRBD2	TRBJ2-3	TGCAGTGCTCGTAAAGCGGGAGGGCCCCCAGATACGCAGTATTTT	CSARKAGGPPDTQYF
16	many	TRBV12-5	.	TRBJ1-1	TGTGCTAGTGGTTTGGACTGGGACATCGAGAGCACTGAAGCTTTCTTT	CASGLDWDIESTEAFF
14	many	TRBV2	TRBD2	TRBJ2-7	TGTGCCAGCAGTGGACTAGCGGATACCTACGAGCAGTACTTC	CASSGLADTYEQYF
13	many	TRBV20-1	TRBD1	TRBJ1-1	TGCAGTGCTAGTGCAGGGGGGAACACTGAAGCTTTCTTT	CSASAGGNTEAFF
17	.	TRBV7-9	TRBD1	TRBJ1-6	TGTGCCAGCAGCCGGGACAGTATTAGCTCCTATAATTCACCCCTCCACTTT	CASSRDSISSYNSPLHF
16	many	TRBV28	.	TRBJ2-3	TGTGCCAGCAGGAGCAGCCAGGGCGGGATAACAGATACGCAGTATTTT	CASRSSQGGITDTQYF
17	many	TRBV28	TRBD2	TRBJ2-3	TGTGCCAGCAGTTTACACAGCGGGAGAATGGTGGGGGATACGCAGTATTTT	CASSLHSGRMVGDTQYF
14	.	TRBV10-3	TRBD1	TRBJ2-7	TGTGCCATCGCCAGGGGGACAGGGACCTACGAGCAGTACTTC	CAIARGTGTYEQYF
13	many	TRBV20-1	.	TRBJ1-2	TGCAGTGCTAGTCAGGGCCCAAACTATGGCTACACCTTC	CSASQGPNYGYTF
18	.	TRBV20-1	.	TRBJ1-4	TGCAGTGCTAGAATCCGGGACAAATTTTTTGCAACTAATGAAAAACTGTTTTTT	CSARIRDKFFATNEKLFF
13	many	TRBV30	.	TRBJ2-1	TGTGCCTGGTCGCAGGGGTGGATAAATGAGCAGTTCTTC	CAWSQGWINEQFF
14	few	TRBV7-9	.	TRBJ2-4	TGTGCCAGCAGCTTCGACCGAGCCAAAAACATTCAGTACTTC	CASSFDRAKNIQYF
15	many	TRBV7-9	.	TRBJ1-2	TGTGCCAGCAGCTTAGGGGCCGGGTCTAACTATGGCTACACCTTC	CASSLGAGSNYGYTF
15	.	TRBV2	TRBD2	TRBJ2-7	TGTGCCAGCAGACTAGGACTAGCGGGTACGTTAGAGCAGTACTTC	CASRLGLAGTLEQYF
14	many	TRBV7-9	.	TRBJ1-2	TGTGCCAGCAGCTCCTGGGGGGCTAACTATGGCTACACCTTC	CASSSWGANYGYTF
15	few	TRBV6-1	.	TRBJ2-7	TGTGCCAGCAGTGGCCTGGGACTCCTGCTGCACGAGCAGTACTTC	CASSGLGLLLHEQYF
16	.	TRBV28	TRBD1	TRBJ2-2	TGTGCCAGCAGTTTACTGGGACAGGGTATGCCCGGGGAGCTGTTTTTT	CASSLLGQGMPGELFF
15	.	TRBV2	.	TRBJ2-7	TGTGCCAGCAGTGAACGGTCTATCCGCTCCTACGAGCAGTACTTC	CASSERSIRSYEQYF
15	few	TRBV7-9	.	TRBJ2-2	TGTGCCAGCCACATTCGGGAGCCGAACACCGGGGAGCTGTTTTTT	CASHIREPNTGELFF
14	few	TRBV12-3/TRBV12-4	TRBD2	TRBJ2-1	TGTGCCAGCATCCTAGCGGGAGGACGGTCTGAGCAGTTCTTC	CASILAGGRSEQFF
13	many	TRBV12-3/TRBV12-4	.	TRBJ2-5	TGTGCCAGCAGTCCCGACTGGAGAGAGACCCAGTACTTC	CASSPDWRETQYF
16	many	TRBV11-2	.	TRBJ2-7	TGTGCCAGCAGCTTAGATCCTAGCGCCTACTCCTACGAGCAGTACTTC	CASSLDPSAYSYEQYF
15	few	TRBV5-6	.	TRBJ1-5	TGTGCCAGCAGCTTGAGGGGTTACAGGTATCAGCCCCAGCATTTT	CASSLRGYRYQPQHF
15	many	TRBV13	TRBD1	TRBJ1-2	TGTGCCAGCAGCTTAAATGTGGACAGGGAAAATGGCTACACCTTC	CASSLNVDRENGYTF
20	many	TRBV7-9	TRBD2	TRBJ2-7	TGTGCCAGCAGCACACTTTCTTGGACTAGCGGGAAACTGGGACGCTACGAGCAGTACTTC	CASSTLSWTSGKLGRYEQYF
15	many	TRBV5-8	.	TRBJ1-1	TGTGCCAGCAGCTTGGTTCTGGGACTGAACACTGAAGCTTTCTTT	CASSLVLGLNTEAFF
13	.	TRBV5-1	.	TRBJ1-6	TGCGCCAGCAGCTTTTCTTCTAATTCACCCCTCCACTTT	CASSFSSNSPLHF
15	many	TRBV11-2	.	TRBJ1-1	TGTGCCAGCAGCCTACTCAACGGGGGGGGGACTGAAGCTTTCTTT	CASSLLNGGGTEAFF
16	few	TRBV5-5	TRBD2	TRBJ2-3	TGTGCCAGCAGCTCCCGGACTAGCGGGAGGTCAGATACGCAGTATTTT	CASSSRTSGRSDTQYF
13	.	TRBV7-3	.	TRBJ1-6	TGTGCCAGCAGTGAGAGGAATAATTCACCCCTCCACTTT	CASSERNNSPLHF
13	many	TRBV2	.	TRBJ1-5	TGTGCCAGCAGTGATACACACAATCAGCCCCAGCATTTT	CASSDTHNQPQHF
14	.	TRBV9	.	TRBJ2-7	TGTGCCAGCAGCGTTGGGGGTACGGACTACGAGCAGTACTTC	CASSVGGTDYEQYF
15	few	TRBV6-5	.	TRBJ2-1	TGTGCCAGCAGTTACGGTAGGAGCTCCTACAATGAGCAGTTCTTC	CASSYGRSSYNEQFF
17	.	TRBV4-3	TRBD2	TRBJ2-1	TGCGCCAGCAGCCAAGATGTTCGACTAGCGGGCCACGATGAGCAGTTCTTC	CASSQDVRLAGHDEQFF